The entry below describes one TCR beta chain. Its recognized antigen is unknown. Within one base of it there is no much larger clone, and no base qualities were kept. Germline trimming: 7 bases from V, 7 bases from J; junction bases outside gene matches: 11. The cysteine opens and the phenylalanine closes a CDR3 of 15 amino acids. The retained sequence is limited to the CDR3, 45 bases, with the frame set at the first base. Taken from the germline V gene, the CDR1 and CDR2 loops are SNHLY and FYNNEI. To prepare the library, 5' RACE was applied. The sequencer listed for this sample is Illumina HiSeq 2000. A universal primer binding site was added through template switching, and the final cDNA carried a unique molecular identifier so that TCR cDNA molecules could be counted accurately. Specific primers in the conserved constant-segment region were used to synthesize first-strand cDNA for the TCR alpha and beta chains. To control for contamination, every cDNA library carried two barcodes: a SMART-Mk sample barcode plus Illumina barcodes. TruSeq adapter sequences, together with Illumina sample barcodes, were added in two successive PCR steps. The TCR alpha and beta cDNA libraries were sequenced on the Illumina HiSeq platform using custom primers. As for the authors' bioinformatics: Raw reads were processed with MiGEC to extract unique molecular identifiers, and MiXCR was used to determine CDR3 positions. For each individual, recombination models were inferred using an EM algorithm with the repgenHMM and IGoR tools. The analysis of shared clonotypes was done with the tcR package in R, with sharing normalized by the product of cloneset sizes. Out-of-frame nonproductive sequences were analyzed to study raw recombination free of thymic and clonal selection effects. In TCRdb, the public reads were trimmed at Q25 with fastp and aligned with MiXCR, with productive beta chains retained. A single entry per CDR3 protein holds the most common genes and DNA from its merged rows. None of the V and J calls come from the authors' own analysis; TCRdb made them. The sample has about 470,000 distinct CDR3 sequences on record, approximately 25% of them singletons. Of the sample, about 2.7% is held by the ten largest clones.

Only healthy Caucasian donors were included. The twin cohort comprised three pairs of female monozygotic twins, all aged roughly 18 to 30 years. CD4+ and CD8+ T cell populations were isolated with positive isolation kits from Invitrogen. This entry belongs to a study of identical twins (dated by TCRdb to 2016 to 2017). Regarding the study in general: TCR alpha and beta repertoires from monozygotic twins, unrelated adults of various ages and cord blood were deep-sequenced to test whether fetal clonotypes persist. To rule out contamination, the twin experiments were replicated at different times with different library preparation protocols.

Results the study describes overall, beyond this receptor: Compared with coincidental sharing between unrelated individuals, an excess of low generation-probability sequences was observed among out-of-frame TCR alpha sequences shared between twins. The excess sharing between twins in beta out-of-frame sequences was weaker because fewer shared sequences reduced the signal-to-noise ratio. Invariant T cells such as MAIT and iNKT could partly confound zero-insertion analyses, although diverse VJ usage argued against such confounding for most clonotypes. Conclusions relied on cross-sectional statistical analysis, since the same donors could not be followed over many years. Recombination models systematically underestimated out-of-frame TCR alpha sharing in monozygotic twins but agreed with sharing between unrelated individuals. Fewer insertions were carried by abundant cord blood beta clonotypes, a similar but weaker trend appeared in young adult naive repertoires, and no such trend appeared in memory repertoires.

These data were likewise used in another study, on T cells expressing NK-cell markers. Taken from the second paper: In sorted CD3+CD56+NKG2C+, CD3+CD56+NKG2C- and CD3+CD56-NKG2C+ T-cell subsets from roughly 8 donors, TCR beta-chain repertoires were profiled. Of the eight sequenced donors, seven were found to be HCMV-seropositive and one was found to be HCMV-seronegative. To restrict sorting to alphabetaTCR-expressing T cells, an anti-gammadeltaTCR antibody was added in several experiments. For about 6 donors, the dominant CD3+CD56+NKG2C+ clonotypes were among the top 10 CD8+ clonotypes and accounted for roughly 1.0-7.5% of CD8+ T cells. Those dominant clonotypes were again the most abundant among CD3+CD56-NKG2C+ cells in four donors, at roughly 28.3-65%. It remained unclear whether the expanded NKG2C-expressing T cell clones were specific for HCMV antigens. All eight donors whose samples were sequenced were randomly selected healthy volunteers, three of them men and five women. To determine HCMV serostatus, a commercial ELISA kit was used to detect HCMV-specific IgG in serum. MIGEC was used to demultiplex reads and group the reads by UMI, and MiTCR was used to assemble and quantify clonotypes. Only TCR cDNA sequences supported by at least two reads were kept to exclude erroneous sequences. The tcR package was used for downstream repertoire analysis, and clonotypes were matched between fractions using CDR3 nucleotide sequence together with V segment. VDJmatch was used to annotate antigen specificity against VDJdb, with one amino acid substitution in CDR3 allowed.

This receptor was taken from a young woman in good health. The sample consisted of CD4+ T cells sorted from blood. The V and J segments used are TRBV2 and TRBJ2-1, with 9 junctional bases fitting TRBD2. The sequenced DNA is TGTGCCAGCAACCACGAACTAGCGGGTGCTAATGAGCAGTTCTTC. It translates to CASNHELAGANEQFF.